This TCR beta chain was documented in a study of T-cell reconstitution after alpha-beta-depleted transplantation in children. Unique molecular identifiers were incorporated when the TCRbeta library was constructed. Each CDR3 protein is one row after TCRdb ran MiXCR on the PCR reads. This sample has over 400,000 distinct CDR3 sequences; around 13% occur once, and the top ten carry over 5.5%. Sequences were derived from PBMCs from the stem cell graft donor, sampled from the stem cell graft. The sequence derives from a human donor who donated a stem cell graft to a child with combined immunodeficiency.

CDR3 sequence reads: CASSLGGPTGPNEKLFF. The CDR3 nucleotides read TGTGCCAGCAGTTTAGGGGGGCCGACAGGGCCTAATGAAAAACTGTTTTTT. The genes are TRBV12-3 or TRBV12-4 and TRBJ1-4, with 7 bases identical to TRBD1. The CDR3 is 17 residues long. The V segment lost 1 base and the J segment 3 bases; nucleotides outside the gene matches: 8.